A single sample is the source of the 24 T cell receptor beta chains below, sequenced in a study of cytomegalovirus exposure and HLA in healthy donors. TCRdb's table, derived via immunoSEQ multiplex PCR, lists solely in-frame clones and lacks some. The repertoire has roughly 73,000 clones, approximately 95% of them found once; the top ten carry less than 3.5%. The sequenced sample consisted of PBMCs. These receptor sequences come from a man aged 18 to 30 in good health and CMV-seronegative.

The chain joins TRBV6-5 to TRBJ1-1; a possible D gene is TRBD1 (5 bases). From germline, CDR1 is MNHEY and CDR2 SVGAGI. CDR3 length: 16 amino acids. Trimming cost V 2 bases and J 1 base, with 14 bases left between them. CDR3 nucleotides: TGTGCCAGCAGTTACATTACGCAGGGAGGGAACACTGAAGCTTTCTTT. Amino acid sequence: CASSYITQGGNTEAFF.

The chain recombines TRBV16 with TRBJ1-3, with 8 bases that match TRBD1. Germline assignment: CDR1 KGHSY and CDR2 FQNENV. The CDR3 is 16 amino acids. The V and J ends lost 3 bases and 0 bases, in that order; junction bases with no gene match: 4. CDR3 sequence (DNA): TGTGCCAGCAGCCAGGGAACAGGGGGCTCTGGAAACACCATATATTTT. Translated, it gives CASSQGTGGSGNTIYF.

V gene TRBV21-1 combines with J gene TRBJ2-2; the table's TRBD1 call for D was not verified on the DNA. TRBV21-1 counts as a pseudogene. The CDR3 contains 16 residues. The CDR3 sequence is CASSKGAGAQGGELFF. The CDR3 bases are TGTGCCAGCAGCAAAGGGGCCGGTGCTCAAGGCGGGGAGCTGTTTTTT.

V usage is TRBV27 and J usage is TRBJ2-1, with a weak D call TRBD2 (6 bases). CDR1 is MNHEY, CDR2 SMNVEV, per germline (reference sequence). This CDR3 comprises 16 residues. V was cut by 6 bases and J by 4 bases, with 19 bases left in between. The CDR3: CASRPSNGGPYNEQFF. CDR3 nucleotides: TGTGCCAGCAGGCCCTCTAACGGGGGTCCTTACAATGAGCAGTTCTTC.

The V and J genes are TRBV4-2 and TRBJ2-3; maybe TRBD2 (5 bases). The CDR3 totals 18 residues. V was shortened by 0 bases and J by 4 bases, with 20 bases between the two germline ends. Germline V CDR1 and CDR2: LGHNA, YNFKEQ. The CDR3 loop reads CASSQEQNSGLGADTQYF. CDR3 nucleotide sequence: TGTGCCAGCAGCCAAGAACAAAACAGCGGATTAGGAGCAGATACGCAGTATTTT.

The chain's CDR3 is CASSPNEVQPQHF. The CDR3 DNA sequence: TGTGCCAGCAGCCCCAATGAGGTCCAGCCCCAGCATTTT. This chain uses TRBV7-6 with TRBJ1-5; D gene unclear. This CDR3 has 13 residues. The V end was cut by 5 bases, the J end by 7 bases, with 12 bases between. Per germline, CDR1 SGHVS and CDR2 FNYEAQ. The full variable domain, with the rest looked up from reference TRBV7-6 and TRBJ1-5, is GAGVSQSPRYKVTKRGQDVALRCDPISGHVSLYWYRQALGQGPEFLTYFNYEAQQDKSGLPNDRFSAERPEGSISTLTIQRTEQRDSAMYRCASSPNEVQPQHFGDGTRLSIL.

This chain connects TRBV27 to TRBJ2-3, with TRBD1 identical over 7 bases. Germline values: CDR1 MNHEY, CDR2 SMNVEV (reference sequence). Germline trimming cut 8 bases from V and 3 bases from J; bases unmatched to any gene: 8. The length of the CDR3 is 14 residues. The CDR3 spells CASRYTGVTDTQYF. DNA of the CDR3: TGTGCCAGCCGATATACAGGGGTAACAGATACGCAGTATTTT.

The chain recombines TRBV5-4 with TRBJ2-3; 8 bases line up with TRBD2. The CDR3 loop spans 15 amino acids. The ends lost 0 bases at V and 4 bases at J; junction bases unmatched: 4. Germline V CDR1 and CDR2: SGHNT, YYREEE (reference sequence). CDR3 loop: CASSLAVGGADTQYF. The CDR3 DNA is TGTGCCAGCAGCTTGGCCGTCGGGGGGGCAGATACGCAGTATTTT.

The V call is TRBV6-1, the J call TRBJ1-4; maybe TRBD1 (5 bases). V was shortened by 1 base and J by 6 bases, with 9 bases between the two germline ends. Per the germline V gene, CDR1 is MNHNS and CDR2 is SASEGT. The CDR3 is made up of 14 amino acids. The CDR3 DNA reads TGTGCCAGCAGTGAAGTGACAGTTCATGAAAAACTGTTTTTT. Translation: CASSEVTVHEKLFF.

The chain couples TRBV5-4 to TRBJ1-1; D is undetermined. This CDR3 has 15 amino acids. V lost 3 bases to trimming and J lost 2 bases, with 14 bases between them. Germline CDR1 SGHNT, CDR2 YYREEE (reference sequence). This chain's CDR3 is CASSSQPVSNTEAFF. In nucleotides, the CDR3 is TGTGCCAGCAGCTCCCAACCGGTCTCAAACACTGAAGCTTTCTTT.

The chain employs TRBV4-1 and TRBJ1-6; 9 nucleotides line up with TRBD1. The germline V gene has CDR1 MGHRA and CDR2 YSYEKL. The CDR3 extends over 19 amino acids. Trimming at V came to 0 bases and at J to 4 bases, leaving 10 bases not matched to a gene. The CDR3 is CASSQEWATGGLYNSPLHF. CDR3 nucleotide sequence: TGCGCCAGCAGCCAAGAGTGGGCGACAGGGGGTCTGTATAATTCACCCCTCCACTTT.

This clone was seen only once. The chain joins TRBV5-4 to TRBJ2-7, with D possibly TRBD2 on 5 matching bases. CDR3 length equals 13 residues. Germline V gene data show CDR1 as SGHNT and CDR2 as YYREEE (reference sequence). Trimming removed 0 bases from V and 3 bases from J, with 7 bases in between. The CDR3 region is CASSLGAGYEQYF. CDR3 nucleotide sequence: TGTGCCAGCAGCTTGGGTGCGGGCTACGAGCAGTACTTC.

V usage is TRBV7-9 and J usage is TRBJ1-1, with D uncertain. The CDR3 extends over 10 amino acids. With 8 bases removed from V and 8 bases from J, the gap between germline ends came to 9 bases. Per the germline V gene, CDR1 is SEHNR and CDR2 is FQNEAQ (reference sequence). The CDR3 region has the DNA TGTGCCAGCTTTGAGTTCGAAGCTTTCTTT. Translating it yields CASFEFEAFF.

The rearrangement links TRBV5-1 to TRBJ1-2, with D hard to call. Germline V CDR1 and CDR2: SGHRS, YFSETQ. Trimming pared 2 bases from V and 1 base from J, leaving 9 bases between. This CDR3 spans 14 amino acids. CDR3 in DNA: TGCGCCAGCAGCTTATCGGAGGGTAACTATGGCTACACCTTC. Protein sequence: CASSLSEGNYGYTF.

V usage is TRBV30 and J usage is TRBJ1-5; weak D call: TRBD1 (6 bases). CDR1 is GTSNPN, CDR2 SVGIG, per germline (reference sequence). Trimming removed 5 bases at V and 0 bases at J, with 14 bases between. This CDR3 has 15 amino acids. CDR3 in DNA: TGTGCCTGGGCGGACCCGGGACATAGCAATCAGCCCCAGCATTTT. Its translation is CAWADPGHSNQPQHF. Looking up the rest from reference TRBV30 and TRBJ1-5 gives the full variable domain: SQTIHQWPATLVQPVGSPLSLECTVEGTSNPNLYWYRQAAGRGLQLLFYSVGIGQISSEVPQNLSASRPQDRQFILSSKKLLLSDSGFYLCAWADPGHSNQPQHFGDGTRLSIL.

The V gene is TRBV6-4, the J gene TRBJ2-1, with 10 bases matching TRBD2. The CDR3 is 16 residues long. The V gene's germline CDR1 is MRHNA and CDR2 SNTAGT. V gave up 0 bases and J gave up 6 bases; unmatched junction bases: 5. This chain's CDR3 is CASSDSAGGASNEQFF. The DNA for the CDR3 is TGTGCCAGCAGTGACTCAGCGGGGGGGGCTAGCAATGAGCAGTTCTTC.

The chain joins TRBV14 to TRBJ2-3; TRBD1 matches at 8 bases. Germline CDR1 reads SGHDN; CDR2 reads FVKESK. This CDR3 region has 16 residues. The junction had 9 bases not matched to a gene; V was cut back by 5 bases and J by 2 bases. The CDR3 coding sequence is TGTGCCAGCAGCTCCATGAGGACAGGGTACACAGATACGCAGTATTTT. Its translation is CASSSMRTGYTDTQYF. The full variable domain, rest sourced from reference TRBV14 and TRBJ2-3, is EAGVTQFPSHSVIEKGQTVTLRCDPISGHDNLYWYRRVMGKEIKFLLHFVKESKQDESGMPNNRFLAERTGGTYSTLKVQPAELEDSGVYFCASSSMRTGYTDTQYFGPGTRLTVL.

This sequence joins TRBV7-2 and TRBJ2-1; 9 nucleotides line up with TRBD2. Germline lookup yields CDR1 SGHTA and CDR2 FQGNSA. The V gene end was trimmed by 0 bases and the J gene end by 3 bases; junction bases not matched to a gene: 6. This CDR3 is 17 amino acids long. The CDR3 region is CASSLALVLAGYNEQFF. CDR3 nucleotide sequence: TGTGCCAGCAGCTTAGCGCTGGTACTAGCGGGCTACAATGAGCAGTTCTTC.

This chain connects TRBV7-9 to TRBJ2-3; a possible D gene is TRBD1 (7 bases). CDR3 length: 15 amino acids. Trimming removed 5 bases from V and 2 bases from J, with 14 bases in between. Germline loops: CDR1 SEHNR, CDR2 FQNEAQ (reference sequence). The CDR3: CASSPRDRDTDTQYF. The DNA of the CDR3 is TGTGCCAGCAGCCCGCGGGACAGAGACACAGATACGCAGTATTTT.

CDR3 nucleotide sequence: TGTGCCAGCTCTCCCCTTGCGGTAGGCGACACTGAAGCTTTCTTT. As protein: CASSPLAVGDTEAFF. V and J are TRBV6-6 and TRBJ1-1, with D unclear. The V and J ends lost 8 bases and 3 bases respectively, with 19 bases between them. Per the germline V gene, CDR1 is MNHNY and CDR2 is SVGAGI (reference sequence). The CDR3 has 15 amino acids.

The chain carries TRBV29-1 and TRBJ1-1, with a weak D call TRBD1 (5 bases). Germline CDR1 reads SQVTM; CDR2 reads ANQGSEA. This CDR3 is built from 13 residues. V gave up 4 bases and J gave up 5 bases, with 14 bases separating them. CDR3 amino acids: CSVGGIGGTEAFF. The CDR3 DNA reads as TGCAGCGTTGGGGGGATCGGGGGAACTGAAGCTTTCTTT.

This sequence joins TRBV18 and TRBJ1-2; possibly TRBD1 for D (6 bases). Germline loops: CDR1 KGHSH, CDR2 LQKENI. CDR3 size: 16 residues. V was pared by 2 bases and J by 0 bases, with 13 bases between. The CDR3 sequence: CASSPSRGAPNYGYTF. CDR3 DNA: TGTGCCAGCTCACCATCGCGGGGGGCCCCTAACTATGGCTACACCTTC. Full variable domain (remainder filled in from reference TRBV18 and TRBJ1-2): NAGVMQNPRHLVRRRGQEARLRCSPMKGHSHVYWYRQLPEEGLKFMVYLQKENIIDESGMPKERFSAEFPKEGPSILRIQQVVRGDSAAYFCASSPSRGAPNYGYTFGSGTRLTVV.

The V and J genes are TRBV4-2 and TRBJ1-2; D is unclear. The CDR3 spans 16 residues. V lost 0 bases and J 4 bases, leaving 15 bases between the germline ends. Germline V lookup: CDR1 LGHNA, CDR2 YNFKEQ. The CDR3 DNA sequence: TGTGCCAGCAGCCAAGAATTTGGAGAGGCGGGCTATGGCTACACCTTC. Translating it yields CASSQEFGEAGYGYTF.

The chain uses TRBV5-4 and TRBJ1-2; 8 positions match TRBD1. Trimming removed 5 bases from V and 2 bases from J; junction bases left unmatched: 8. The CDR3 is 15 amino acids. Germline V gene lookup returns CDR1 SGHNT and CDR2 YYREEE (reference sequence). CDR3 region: CASRPGGLTNYGYTF. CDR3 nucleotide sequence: TGTGCCAGCAGGCCAGGGGGCCTAACCAACTATGGCTACACCTTC.